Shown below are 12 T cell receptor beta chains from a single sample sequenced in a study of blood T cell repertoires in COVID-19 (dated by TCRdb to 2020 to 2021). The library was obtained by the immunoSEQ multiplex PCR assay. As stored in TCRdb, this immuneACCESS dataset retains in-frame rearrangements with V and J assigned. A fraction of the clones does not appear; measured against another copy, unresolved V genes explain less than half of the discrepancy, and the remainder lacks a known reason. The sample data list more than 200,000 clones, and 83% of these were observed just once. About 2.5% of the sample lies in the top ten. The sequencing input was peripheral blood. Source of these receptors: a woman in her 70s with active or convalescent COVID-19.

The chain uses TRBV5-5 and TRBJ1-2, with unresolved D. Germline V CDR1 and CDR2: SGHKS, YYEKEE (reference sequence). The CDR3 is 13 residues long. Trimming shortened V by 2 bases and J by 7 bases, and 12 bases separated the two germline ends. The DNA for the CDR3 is TGTGCCAGCAGCTTACCGGGTACACCTGGCTACACCTTC. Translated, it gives CASSLPGTPGYTF.

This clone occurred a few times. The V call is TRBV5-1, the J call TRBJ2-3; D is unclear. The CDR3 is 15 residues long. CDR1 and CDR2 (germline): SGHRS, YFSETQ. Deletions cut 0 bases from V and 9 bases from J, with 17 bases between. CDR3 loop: CASSLAGSASETQYF. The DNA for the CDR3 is TGCGCCAGCAGCTTGGCCGGAAGCGCCTCGGAGACGCAGTATTTT.

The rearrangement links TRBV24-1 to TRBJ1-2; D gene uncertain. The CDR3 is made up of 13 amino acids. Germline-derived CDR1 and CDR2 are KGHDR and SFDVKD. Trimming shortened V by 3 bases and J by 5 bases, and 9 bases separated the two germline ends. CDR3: CATSDPTTYGYTF. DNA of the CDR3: TGTGCCACCAGTGATCCGACTACATATGGCTACACCTTC.

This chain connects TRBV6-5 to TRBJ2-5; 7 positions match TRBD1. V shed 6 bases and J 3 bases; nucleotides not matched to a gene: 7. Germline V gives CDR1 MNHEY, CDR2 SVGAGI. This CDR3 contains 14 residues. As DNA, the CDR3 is TGTGCCAGCAGAACAGCCGGGACAGAAGAGACCCAGTACTTC. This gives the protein CASRTAGTEETQYF.

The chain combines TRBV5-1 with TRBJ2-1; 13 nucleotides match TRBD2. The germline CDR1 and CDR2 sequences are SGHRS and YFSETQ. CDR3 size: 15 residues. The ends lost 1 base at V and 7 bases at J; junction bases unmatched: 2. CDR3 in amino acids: CASSLLLAGGNEQFF. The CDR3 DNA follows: TGCGCCAGCAGCTTGTTACTAGCGGGGGGGAATGAGCAGTTCTTC.

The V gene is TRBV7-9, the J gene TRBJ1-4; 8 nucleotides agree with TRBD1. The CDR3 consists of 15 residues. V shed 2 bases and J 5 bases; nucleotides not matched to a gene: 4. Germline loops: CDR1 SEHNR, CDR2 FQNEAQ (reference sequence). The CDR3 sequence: CASSLSGQGNEKLFF. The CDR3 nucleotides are TGTGCCAGCAGCTTATCCGGACAGGGAAATGAAAAACTGTTTTTT.

The CDR3 loop is CASSHAPGTGTYEQYF. In nucleotides, the CDR3 is TGTGCCAGCAGCCATGCTCCCGGGACAGGGACCTACGAGCAGTACTTC. The chain uses TRBV3-1 (or the pseudogene TRBV3-2) and TRBJ2-7; 9 bases fit TRBD1. Germline trimming cut 3 bases from V and 2 bases from J; bases unmatched to any gene: 8. Germline CDR1 is LGHDT and CDR2 is YNNKEL (reference sequence). The CDR3 covers 16 residues.

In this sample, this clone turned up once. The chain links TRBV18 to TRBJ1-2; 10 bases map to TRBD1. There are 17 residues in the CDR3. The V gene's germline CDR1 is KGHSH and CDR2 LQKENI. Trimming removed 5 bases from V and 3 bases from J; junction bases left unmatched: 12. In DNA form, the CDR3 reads TGTGCCAGCTCAGGAACGGGACAGGGGAAAAAGTACTATGGCTACACCTTC. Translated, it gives CASSGTGQGKKYYGYTF.

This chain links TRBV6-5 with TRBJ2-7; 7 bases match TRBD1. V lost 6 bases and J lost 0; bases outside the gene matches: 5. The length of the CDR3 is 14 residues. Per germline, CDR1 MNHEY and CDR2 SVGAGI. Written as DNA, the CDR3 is TGTGCCAGCAGGGGACAGCGCCGCTCCTACGAGCAGTACTTC. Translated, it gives CASRGQRRSYEQYF.

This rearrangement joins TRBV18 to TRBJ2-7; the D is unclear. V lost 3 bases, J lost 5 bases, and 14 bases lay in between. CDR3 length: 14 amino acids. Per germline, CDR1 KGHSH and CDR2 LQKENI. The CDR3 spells CASSPSRSTDEQYF. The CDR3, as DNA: TGTGCCAGCTCACCGTCGCGGAGCACCGACGAGCAGTACTTC.

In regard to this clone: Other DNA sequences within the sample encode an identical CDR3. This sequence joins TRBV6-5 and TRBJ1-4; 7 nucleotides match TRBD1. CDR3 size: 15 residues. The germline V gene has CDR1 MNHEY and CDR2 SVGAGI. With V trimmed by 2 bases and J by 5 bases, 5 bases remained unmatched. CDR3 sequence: CASSYTTGSNEKLFF. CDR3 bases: TGTGCCAGCAGTTACACGACAGGGAGCAATGAAAAACTGTTTTTT.

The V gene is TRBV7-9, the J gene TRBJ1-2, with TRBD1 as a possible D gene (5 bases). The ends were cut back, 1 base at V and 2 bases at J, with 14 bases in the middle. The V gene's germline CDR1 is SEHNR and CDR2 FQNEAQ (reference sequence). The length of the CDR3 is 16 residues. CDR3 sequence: CASSLEANRMNYGYTF. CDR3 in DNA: TGTGCCAGCAGCTTAGAGGCTAACAGGATGAACTATGGCTACACCTTC.